This TCR beta chain was observed in a study of T cell responses to AZD1222 COVID-19 vaccine. General study findings and limits: Only six people who got AZD1222 tested seropositive at baseline. It should be noted that donors were predominantly white British and more often female, and clonal diversity was possibly underestimated.

A note on this clone: Its cognate antigen is unknown.

Assay: immunoSEQ multiplex PCR; the TCRdb copy retains only in-frame clones and omits some. The sample has approximately 190,000 clones; roughly 93% are singletons. The source of this sequence is an adult in good health. The sequencing here drew on peripheral blood, taken on day 0 of AZD1222 vaccination.

The CDR3 here is CASSQVGGAGNEQFF. CDR3 DNA sequence: TGCGCCAGCAGCCAGGTCGGGGGGGCAGGCAATGAGCAGTTCTTC. The V and J genes are TRBV4-1 and TRBJ2-1; 8 bases match TRBD2. The V gene end was trimmed by 3 bases and the J gene end by 6 bases; junction bases not matched to a gene: 7. This CDR3 is built from 15 residues. The germline gives CDR1 MGHRA, CDR2 YSYEKL.